This TCR beta chain was captured by sequencing in a study of T cells in Graves' hyperthyroidism and ophthalmopathy. About the research overall: Initial diagnosis, before any treatment, was when peripheral blood was collected.

RNA transcripts were the template for amplifying TCR beta CDR3 regions. TCR CDR3 regions were first amplified by RT-PCR with HTBI primers. TCRdb recomputed calls from the multiplex PCR reads with MiXCR, one row per CDR3 protein. The sample holds hundreds of thousands of distinct CDR3 sequences, approximately 14% seen once. After removal of 2 bases from V and 4 bases from J, the junction contained 4 bases not matched to a gene. Germline V gene sequence: CDR1 MNHNS, CDR2 SASEGT. The CDR3 is 15 amino acids. Overall study results and limits: Ophthalmopathy was separated from stable hyperthyroidism by a 13 V-J model. Most thyroid clonotypes with frequency above 0.001 were detected in blood.

Recently diagnosed hyperthyroidism of less than 2 months' duration affected patients aged 18 to 65. Note on this clonotype: Antigen specificity is unknown.

The rearrangement uses TRBV6-1 and TRBJ2-7, with 11 nucleotides matching TRBD2. The specimen sequenced was blood. This TCR was recovered from a woman under 30 with Graves' hyperthyroidism. The CDR3 DNA reads as TGTGCCAGCAGTGAAACTAGCGGGGGACCTTACGAGCAGTACTTC. Residues: CASSETSGGPYEQYF.